Detailed here is one T cell receptor (beta chain). The antigen is undetermined. Relative to the germline gene, one junction end is altered; a read error may explain this. This specimen comes from a study of cytomegalovirus exposure and HLA in healthy donors. Germline CDR1 SSHAT, CDR2 FNYEAQ (reference sequence). The CDR3 is made up of 14 amino acids. The PCR contained 60 Vbeta and 13 Jbeta primers. Generated by immunoSEQ multiplex PCR, the TCRdb table keeps only in-frame clones and is missing some. The top ten hold 3% of the sample, which has around 110,000 clones, around 10% seen once. The study, taken as a whole, reports: As was reported, the HLA-A and HLA-B alleles of most subjects were accurately predicted from TCR beta sequences.

The receptor comes from a man aged 25 to 40 in good health and CMV-seronegative. The rearrangement links TRBV7-7 to TRBJ2-1; D is perhaps TRBD1 (5 bases). The sample taken for sequencing was PBMCs. The CDR3 reads CASSTLKGDNEQFF. In DNA, the CDR3 is TGTGCTAGCAGCACCCTAAAAGGGGACAATGAGCAGTTCTTC.